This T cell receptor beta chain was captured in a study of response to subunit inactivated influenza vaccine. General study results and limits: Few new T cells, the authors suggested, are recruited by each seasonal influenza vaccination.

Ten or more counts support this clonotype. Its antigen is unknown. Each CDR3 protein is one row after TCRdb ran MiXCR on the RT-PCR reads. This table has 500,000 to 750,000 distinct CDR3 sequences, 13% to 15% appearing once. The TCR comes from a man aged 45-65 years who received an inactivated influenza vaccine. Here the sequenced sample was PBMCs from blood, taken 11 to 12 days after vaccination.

As DNA, the CDR3 is TGTGCCAGCAGCTCGGGACAGGGAGGGATCAATGAGCAGTTCTTC. Protein sequence: CASSSGQGGINEQFF. This rearrangement joins TRBV7-9 to TRBJ2-1; TRBD1 matches 9 bases. Germline-derived CDR1 and CDR2 are SEHNR and FQNEAQ (reference sequence). V was clipped by 4 bases and J by 6 bases; unmatched bases: 7. The CDR3 extends over 15 amino acids. Full variable domain (remainder filled in from reference TRBV7-9 and TRBJ2-1): DTGVSQNPRHKITKRGQNVTFRCDPISEHNRLYWYRQTLGQGPEFLTYFQNEAQLEKSRLLSDRFSAERPKGSFSTLEIQRTEQGDSAMYLCASSSGQGGINEQFFGPGTRLTVL.